These T cell receptor beta chains were read from a single sample in a study of long-term antiretroviral therapy in people with HIV. Sequencing used immunoSEQ multiplex PCR; TCRdb keeps in-frame clones, though not all of them. In the table there are more than 25,000 clones, about 90% of which are singletons. The sequencing here drew on unsorted PBMCs, taken 1.8 years after starting antiretroviral therapy. The receptors derive from a woman younger than 30 with HIV. Both conserved end residues are part of each CDR3. The order of the fields is J gene, V gene, D gene, CDR3 length, clone size, CDR3 protein, CDR3 DNA. D genes are given only for firm matches. Clone size appears in some rows only: once, few, many, or a class for an expanded clone.

j_gene: TRBJ2-3; v_gene: TRBV6-4; d_gene: .; len: 13; abundance: .; CDR3aa: CASRESGTDTQYF; CDR3nt: TGTGCCAGCAGGGAGTCCGGCACAGATACGCAGTATTTT
j_gene: TRBJ2-2; v_gene: TRBV11-2; d_gene: .; len: 16; abundance: .; CDR3aa: CASSLVSGTLLGELFF; CDR3nt: TGTGCCAGCAGCTTAGTATCCGGGACCCTTCTCGGGGAGCTGTTTTTT
j_gene: TRBJ2-2; v_gene: TRBV6-6; d_gene: .; len: 15; abundance: .; CDR3aa: CASIPLADNTGELFF; CDR3nt: TGTGCCAGCATTCCGCTAGCCGATAACACCGGGGAGCTGTTTTTT
j_gene: TRBJ1-2; v_gene: TRBV5-8; d_gene: TRBD1; len: 17; abundance: .; CDR3aa: CASSLRTGMTSNYGYTF; CDR3nt: TGTGCCAGCAGCTTGAGGACAGGGATGACGAGTAACTATGGCTACACCTTC
j_gene: TRBJ2-7; v_gene: TRBV25-1; d_gene: TRBD2; len: 18; abundance: once; CDR3aa: CASSGGLAGGPIFHEQYF; CDR3nt: TGTGCCAGCAGTGGGGGACTAGCGGGAGGGCCAATATTCCACGAGCAGTACTTC
j_gene: TRBJ2-2; v_gene: TRBV6-5; d_gene: .; len: 13; abundance: .; CDR3aa: CASNLLGTGELFF; CDR3nt: TGTGCCAGCAATCTACTAGGGACCGGGGAGCTGTTTTTT
j_gene: TRBJ1-2; v_gene: TRBV4-3; d_gene: TRBD1; len: 15; abundance: once; CDR3aa: CASSLIGNRGQGYTF; CDR3nt: TGCGCCAGCAGCCTCATCGGTAACAGGGGGCAAGGCTACACCTTC
j_gene: TRBJ2-7; v_gene: TRBV28; d_gene: TRBD1; len: 14; abundance: .; CDR3aa: CASRPGQGSYEQYF; CDR3nt: TGTGCCAGCAGACCGGGACAGGGTAGCTACGAGCAGTACTTC
j_gene: TRBJ1-5; v_gene: TRBV19; d_gene: .; len: 17; abundance: .; CDR3aa: CASTPSRSASLNQPQHF; CDR3nt: TGTGCCAGTACCCCATCCCGGTCGGCTTCACTCAATCAGCCCCAGCATTTT
j_gene: TRBJ2-1; v_gene: TRBV9; d_gene: .; len: 12; abundance: .; CDR3aa: CASSASSYEQFF; CDR3nt: TGTGCCAGCAGCGCTTCTTCATATGAGCAGTTCTTC
j_gene: TRBJ2-1; v_gene: TRBV4-1; d_gene: TRBD2; len: 15; abundance: .; CDR3aa: CASSQDPPAGDEQFF; CDR3nt: TGCGCCAGCAGCCAAGACCCCCCAGCGGGAGATGAGCAGTTCTTC
j_gene: TRBJ1-6; v_gene: TRBV28; d_gene: .; len: 14; abundance: .; CDR3aa: CASSLGDGGSPLHF; CDR3nt: TGTGCCAGCAGCCTGGGGGACGGCGGTTCACCCCTCCACTTT
j_gene: TRBJ2-7; v_gene: TRBV18; d_gene: .; len: 13; abundance: .; CDR3aa: CASSRDGLYEQYF; CDR3nt: TGTGCCAGCTCCCGGGACGGACTCTACGAGCAGTACTTC
j_gene: TRBJ2-7; v_gene: TRBV6-1; d_gene: .; len: 13; abundance: .; CDR3aa: CAGGDSGTRGQYF; CDR3nt: TGTGCCGGCGGGGACAGCGGGACCCGCGGGCAGTACTTC
j_gene: TRBJ1-1; v_gene: TRBV19; d_gene: .; len: 13; abundance: .; CDR3aa: CASTSSANTEAFF; CDR3nt: TGTGCCAGTACCTCGTCGGCGAACACTGAAGCTTTCTTT
j_gene: TRBJ2-7; v_gene: TRBV4-3; d_gene: TRBD1; len: 15; abundance: .; CDR3aa: CASSPGTGDSYEQYF; CDR3nt: TGCGCCAGCAGCCCCGGGACAGGAGACTCCTACGAGCAGTACTTC
j_gene: TRBJ2-7; v_gene: TRBV7-2; d_gene: .; len: 13; abundance: .; CDR3aa: CASSSDVSYEQYF; CDR3nt: TGTGCCAGCAGCTCGGACGTCTCCTACGAGCAGTACTTC
j_gene: TRBJ1-5; v_gene: TRBV28; d_gene: TRBD1; len: 16; abundance: few; CDR3aa: CASSFPGQVWSQPQHF; CDR3nt: TGTGCCAGCAGTTTTCCCGGACAGGTATGGAGTCAGCCCCAGCATTTT
j_gene: TRBJ1-1; v_gene: TRBV4-1; d_gene: .; len: 14; abundance: .; CDR3aa: CASSLGSGRTEAFF; CDR3nt: TGCGCCAGCAGCCTTGGGTCGGGGAGGACTGAAGCTTTCTTT
j_gene: TRBJ1-2; v_gene: TRBV4-2; d_gene: TRBD1; len: 14; abundance: .; CDR3aa: CASSQGGQTGLVTF; CDR3nt: TGTGCCAGCAGCCAAGGGGGACAGACCGGATTAGTCACCTTC
j_gene: TRBJ2-5; v_gene: TRBV5-1; d_gene: .; len: 13; abundance: .; CDR3aa: CASSLTWGETQYF; CDR3nt: TGCGCCAGCAGCTTAACTTGGGGAGAGACCCAGTACTTC
j_gene: TRBJ2-2; v_gene: TRBV27; d_gene: .; len: 12; abundance: .; CDR3aa: CASSLWDGELFF; CDR3nt: TGTGCCAGCAGTTTATGGGACGGGGAGCTGTTTTTT
j_gene: TRBJ2-7; v_gene: TRBV23-1; d_gene: TRBD1; len: 13; abundance: .; CDR3aa: CASSHYRGYEQYF; CDR3nt: TGCGCCAGCAGTCATTACAGGGGCTACGAGCAGTACTTC
j_gene: TRBJ2-1; v_gene: TRBV5-4; d_gene: TRBD2; len: 16; abundance: .; CDR3aa: CASSLPLAGGSSGQFF; CDR3nt: TGTGCCAGCAGCTTGCCCCTAGCGGGAGGGTCCAGTGGGCAGTTCTTC
j_gene: TRBJ2-2; v_gene: TRBV2; d_gene: .; len: 16; abundance: .; CDR3aa: CASLPGLPRYAGELFF; CDR3nt: TGTGCCAGCTTACCGGGCCTCCCTAGATATGCCGGGGAGCTGTTTTTT
j_gene: TRBJ1-2; v_gene: TRBV19; d_gene: .; len: 14; abundance: .; CDR3aa: CASRESIRDYGYTF; CDR3nt: TGTGCCAGTCGGGAGAGTATTCGGGACTATGGCTACACCTTC
j_gene: TRBJ2-2; v_gene: TRBV19; d_gene: .; len: 15; abundance: .; CDR3aa: CASIATRSNTGELFF; CDR3nt: TGTGCCAGTATTGCGACTAGAAGTAATACCGGGGAGCTGTTTTTT
j_gene: TRBJ2-2; v_gene: TRBV6-5; d_gene: .; len: 15; abundance: .; CDR3aa: CASSSGGGGTGELFF; CDR3nt: TGTGCCAGCAGTTCCGGAGGTGGCGGAACCGGGGAGCTGTTTTTT
j_gene: TRBJ1-1; v_gene: TRBV7-9; d_gene: TRBD1; len: 14; abundance: few; CDR3aa: CASSLGTGGISAFF; CDR3nt: TGTGCCAGCAGCTTGGGGACAGGGGGTATATCAGCTTTCTTT
j_gene: TRBJ1-5; v_gene: TRBV5-6; d_gene: .; len: 14; abundance: .; CDR3aa: CASSSKSNGQPQHF; CDR3nt: TGTGCCAGCAGCTCAAAGTCGAACGGTCAGCCCCAGCATTTT
j_gene: TRBJ1-2; v_gene: TRBV5-1; d_gene: .; len: 12; abundance: .; CDR3aa: CASSLNTEGYTF; CDR3nt: TGCGCCAGCAGCTTGAATACGGAAGGCTACACCTTC
j_gene: TRBJ2-7; v_gene: TRBV5-6; d_gene: .; len: 14; abundance: .; CDR3aa: CASSQGGGSYEQYF; CDR3nt: TGTGCCAGCAGCCAGGGGGGAGGCTCCTACGAGCAGTACTTC
j_gene: TRBJ1-1; v_gene: TRBV25-1; d_gene: .; len: 16; abundance: once; CDR3aa: CASTPLKGQAPTAAFF; CDR3nt: TGTGCCAGCACACCTTTAAAGGGGCAGGCACCCACGGCGGCTTTCTTT
j_gene: TRBJ2-1; v_gene: TRBV19; d_gene: .; len: 13; abundance: .; CDR3aa: CASSPGVYNEQFF; CDR3nt: TGTGCCAGTAGCCCCGGGGTCTACAATGAGCAGTTCTTC
j_gene: TRBJ2-7; v_gene: TRBV11-2; d_gene: .; len: 15; abundance: .; CDR3aa: CASSLGILATYEQYF; CDR3nt: TGTGCCAGCAGCTTAGGTATCCTAGCCACCTACGAGCAGTACTTC
j_gene: TRBJ2-7; v_gene: TRBV7-6; d_gene: TRBD1; len: 17; abundance: .; CDR3aa: CASSFRIPGQGSYEQYF; CDR3nt: TGTGCCAGCAGCTTTAGAATACCGGGACAGGGATCCTACGAGCAGTACTTC
j_gene: TRBJ2-3; v_gene: TRBV5-4; d_gene: TRBD2; len: 16; abundance: .; CDR3aa: CASSLRGGRPRDTQYF; CDR3nt: TGTGCCAGCAGCTTGCGTGGCGGGAGGCCGCGGGATACGCAGTATTTT
j_gene: TRBJ1-1; v_gene: TRBV7-6; d_gene: TRBD1; len: 15; abundance: .; CDR3aa: CASSPRDSRNTEAFF; CDR3nt: TGTGCCAGCAGCCCCCGGGACAGTCGGAACACTGAAGCTTTCTTT
j_gene: TRBJ2-1; v_gene: TRBV15; d_gene: .; len: 18; abundance: .; CDR3aa: CATSRKKPRMGISNEQFF; CDR3nt: TGTGCCACCAGCAGGAAGAAACCCCGGATGGGAATTAGCAATGAGCAGTTCTTC
j_gene: TRBJ1-2; v_gene: TRBV5-5; d_gene: TRBD1; len: 15; abundance: .; CDR3aa: CASRGTGVFNYGYTF; CDR3nt: TGTGCCAGCAGGGGGACAGGGGTTTTTAACTATGGCTACACCTTC
j_gene: TRBJ1-3; v_gene: TRBV28; d_gene: .; len: 12; abundance: .; CDR3aa: CASSDRGNTIYF; CDR3nt: TGTGCCAGCAGCGACAGGGGAAACACCATATATTTT
j_gene: TRBJ1-2; v_gene: TRBV7-3; d_gene: .; len: 13; abundance: .; CDR3aa: CASSLTPREGYTF; CDR3nt: TGTGCCAGCAGCTTAACCCCCCGAGAGGGCTACACCTTC
j_gene: TRBJ2-2; v_gene: TRBV19; d_gene: TRBD2; len: 14; abundance: .; CDR3aa: CASSPSGGTGELFF; CDR3nt: TGTGCCAGTAGTCCCAGCGGGGGAACCGGGGAGCTGTTTTTT
j_gene: TRBJ2-3; v_gene: TRBV4-3; d_gene: .; len: 13; abundance: .; CDR3aa: CASSQGTTDTQYF; CDR3nt: TGCGCCAGCAGCCAAGGGACCACAGATACGCAGTATTTT
j_gene: TRBJ1-4; v_gene: TRBV19; d_gene: .; len: 13; abundance: .; CDR3aa: CASSSQGNEKLFF; CDR3nt: TGTGCCAGTAGTTCCCAGGGAAATGAAAAACTGTTTTTT